One sample yielded the 30 T cell receptor beta chains listed below, sequenced in a study of Graves' ophthalmopathy and Graves' hyperthyroidism. Using RNA transcripts, the TCR beta CDR3 regions were amplified. RT-PCR was first run with HTBI primers, then multiplex PCR in a second round. TCRdb redid the calling of the multiplex PCR reads with MiXCR, one entry per CDR3 protein. The repertoire consists of some 410,000 distinct CDR3 sequences, with around 21% occurring once and the leading ten covering roughly 3.2%. Sequencing input: peripheral blood. Receptor source: a young woman with stable Graves' hyperthyroidism.

In this sample, this clonotype turned up many times. The chain employs TRBV19 and TRBJ2-7, with D hard to call. V lost 3 bases and J lost 0, with 9 bases in between. CDR3 size: 14 residues. Germline-derived CDR1 and CDR2 are LNHDA and SQIVND (reference sequence). CDR3 in amino acids: CASSMVSTSYEQYF. The CDR3 bases are TGTGCCAGTAGTATGGTATCGACCTCCTACGAGCAGTACTTC.

The chain uses TRBV6-1 and TRBJ2-7; 7 nucleotides match TRBD2. Trimming removed 8 bases from V and 4 bases from J; junction bases left unmatched: 14. The CDR3 spans 15 residues. From germline, CDR1 is MNHNS and CDR2 SASEGT. DNA of the CDR3: TGTGCCAGCTCTTTAGCCGGGGGGAATCGGTACGAGCAGTACGTC. Translating it yields CASSLAGGNRYEQYV.

This clonotype was observed at least ten times. This chain joins TRBV6-5 and TRBJ2-7, with TRBD2 matching over 7 bases. The CDR3 runs 17 residues. CDR1 and CDR2 from the germline V gene are MNHEY and SVGAGI. V shed 5 bases and J 2 bases; nucleotides not matched to a gene: 15. CDR3 DNA: TGTGCCAGCAGTCCAAATAGAGGGGAGCGGGGACCCTACGAGCAGTACTTC. The encoded protein is CASSPNRGERGPYEQYF.

This clonotype was seen at least ten times. J is TRBJ2-5 and V is TRBV7-2; the D gene is possibly TRBD2 (5 bases). CDR1 and CDR2 from the germline V gene are SGHTA and FQGNSA. Trimming took 5 bases from V and 1 from J, leaving 11 bases between them. This CDR3 region has 14 residues. The CDR3 DNA sequence: TGTGCCAGCAGCCGGGCAAGCGGCCAAGAGACCCAGTACTTC. Protein: CASSRASGQETQYF.

This clonotype was recorded at least ten times. The CDR3 DNA sequence: TGTGCCATCAGTCCCCCGGGAGCCGACTATGGCTACACCTTC. Translating gives CAISPPGADYGYTF. The chain has TRBV10-3 and TRBJ1-2; D is unclear. The CDR3 length is 14 residues. The V end was cut by 5 bases, the J end by 3 bases, with 13 bases between. CDR1 and CDR2 (germline): ENHRY, SYGVKD.

This clonotype was seen more than once but under ten times. The chain combines TRBV3-1 with TRBJ1-6; 10 bases are shared with TRBD1. V shed 4 bases and J 5 bases; nucleotides not matched to a gene: 8. Germline V gives CDR1 LGHDT, CDR2 YNNKEL (reference sequence). CDR3 length: 17 residues. The CDR3 DNA follows: TGTGCCAGCAGCCCCCGGGACAGGGGAAGAAATAATTCACCCCTCCACTTT. The encoded protein is CASSPRDRGRNNSPLHF.

The sample holds many counts of this clonotype. This rearrangement joins TRBV9 to TRBJ2-5, with a possible D match to TRBD1 (6 bases). CDR3 length: 14 residues. Per the germline V gene, CDR1 is SGDLS and CDR2 is YYNGEE. The ends were cut back, 0 bases at V and 5 bases at J, with 11 bases in the middle. In DNA form, the CDR3 reads TGTGCCAGCAGCGTAGAAGGGGGAATGGAGACCCAGTACTTC. Protein sequence: CASSVEGGMETQYF.

This clonotype occurred many times. J is TRBJ1-5 and V is TRBV15; a possible D gene is TRBD1 (6 bases). There are 16 residues in the CDR3. Trimming removed 5 bases at V and 4 bases at J, with 18 bases between. CDR1 LNHNV and CDR2 YYDKDF come from the germline V gene (reference sequence). CDR3 sequence reads: CATSGQQGQRNQPQHF. CDR3 coding DNA: TGTGCCACCAGCGGACAACAGGGACAACGAAATCAGCCCCAGCATTTT.

V is TRBV14 and J is TRBJ1-1; D unresolved. Germline lookup yields CDR1 SGHDN and CDR2 FVKESK. This CDR3 has 16 residues. With 0 bases removed from V and 8 bases from J, the gap between germline ends came to 19 bases. In DNA, the CDR3 is TGTGCCAGCAGCCAAGATAGTTGGAGGGAGAGAACCGAAGCTTTCTTT. Translated: CASSQDSWRERTEAFF.

The chain recombines TRBV30 with TRBJ2-2; D ambiguous. The CDR3 consists of 14 residues. Germline lookup yields CDR1 GTSNPN and CDR2 SVGIG (reference sequence). Trimming removed 1 base from V and 5 bases from J, with 11 bases in between. The CDR3 coding sequence is TGTGCCTGGAGTGGTATAAGTGGGACCGGGGAGCTGTTTTTT. Protein: CAWSGISGTGELFF.

This clonotype was detected many times. The V and J genes are TRBV6-5 and TRBJ1-2; no clear D. V was trimmed by 6 bases and J by 1 base, leaving 12 bases between them. The CDR3 is 14 residues long. The V gene's germline CDR1 is MNHEY and CDR2 SVGAGI. CDR3 sequence: CASRQAEFNYGYTF. CDR3 coding DNA: TGTGCCAGCAGGCAGGCCGAGTTTAACTATGGCTACACCTTC.

This clonotype was detected many times. CDR3 sequence (DNA): TGCGCCAGCAGCCCCCGGACGGATAAGGAGACCCAGTACTTC. As protein: CASSPRTDKETQYF. The genes are TRBV5-1 and TRBJ2-5, with D uncertain. Germline V gene data show CDR1 as SGHRS and CDR2 as YFSETQ. V lost 4 bases and J lost 5, with 15 bases in between. This CDR3 comprises 14 residues.

This clonotype was counted ten times or more. The CDR3 nucleotides read TGTGCCACCAGCAGACATAACGGGGGAAAGGGGGAGACCCAGTACTTC. Protein product: CATSRHNGGKGETQYF. The chain combines TRBV15 with TRBJ2-5; perhaps TRBD2 as D (6 bases). CDR1 LNHNV and CDR2 YYDKDF come from the germline V gene (reference sequence). CDR3 length: 16 amino acids. V lost 2 bases and J lost 5, with 18 bases in between.

The chain employs TRBV9 and TRBJ2-5, with D possibly TRBD2 on 6 matching bases. The germline V and J ends were trimmed by 3 bases and 5 bases, with 14 bases remaining between them. Germline V gives CDR1 SGDLS, CDR2 YYNGEE. This CDR3 comprises 14 residues. The CDR3, as DNA: TGTGCCAGCAGCGCCGATACTAGCTTGGAGACCCAGTACTTC. Amino acid sequence: CASSADTSLETQYF. The full variable domain, in which reference TRBV9 and TRBJ2-5 provide the parts outside the CDR3, is DSGVTQTPKHLITATGQRVTLRCSPRSGDLSVYWYQQSLDQGLQFLIQYYNGEERAKGNILERFSAQQFPDLHSELNLSSLELGDSALYFCASSADTSLETQYFGPGTRLLVL.

The CDR3 region is CASRGSFSYEQYF. CDR3 sequence (DNA): TGTGCCAGCAGGGGCAGTTTCTCCTACGAGCAGTACTTC. The chain carries TRBV6-2 or TRBV6-3 and TRBJ2-7; no firm D call. The CDR3 length is 13 residues. Germline loops: CDR1 MNHEY, CDR2 SVGEGT. Trimming cost V 6 bases and J 0 bases, with 9 bases left between them.

V gene TRBV5-1 combines with J gene TRBJ1-6, with a tentative D call TRBD1 (5 bases). The V end was cut by 0 bases, the J end by 7 bases, with 11 bases between. Germline CDR1 SGHRS, CDR2 YFSETQ. The CDR3 loop spans 15 amino acids. CDR3 loop: CASSLVAGLNSPLHF. CDR3 bases: TGCGCCAGCAGCTTGGTAGCGGGACTGAATTCACCCCTCCACTTT.

The table lists this clonotype with many counts. The DNA for the CDR3 is TGTGCCAGCAGTTACACAGGAGGGGGCTACATGAACACTGAAGCTTTCTTT. Protein product: CASSYTGGGYMNTEAFF. V gene TRBV6-6 combines with J gene TRBJ1-1, with 7 bases that match TRBD1. The CDR3 extends over 17 amino acids. The ends lost 2 bases at V and 0 bases at J; junction bases unmatched: 9. Germline V gives CDR1 MNHNY, CDR2 SVGAGI (reference sequence).

In its sample, this clonotype was seen many times. This chain links TRBV6-2 or TRBV6-3 with TRBJ1-1; 7 bases are shared with TRBD1. Trimming removed 5 bases from V and 3 bases from J; junction bases left unmatched: 6. Germline V gene sequence: CDR1 MNHEY, CDR2 SVGEGT. The CDR3 extends over 14 amino acids. In DNA form, the CDR3 reads TGTGCCAGCAGTCACAGGGACAGCTACACTGAAGCTTTCTTT. This gives the protein CASSHRDSYTEAFF.

This clonotype was recorded at least ten times. The chain joins TRBV5-1 to TRBJ1-1, with D maybe TRBD1 (6 bases). The V end was cut by 2 bases, the J end by 0 bases, with 11 bases between. The CDR3 contains 15 residues. Germline CDR1 reads SGHRS; CDR2 reads YFSETQ. CDR3 loop: CASSLSQGVNTEAFF. In DNA form, the CDR3 reads TGCGCCAGCAGCTTATCACAGGGTGTGAACACTGAAGCTTTCTTT.

This clonotype was counted ten times or more. V and J are TRBV7-9 and TRBJ1-2, with no clear D. V shed 4 bases and J shed 4 bases, with 10 bases lying between them. Looked up from germline, CDR1 is SEHNR and CDR2 is FQNEAQ (reference sequence). This CDR3 region has 13 residues. The CDR3 nucleotides read TGTGCCAGCAGCTCCGACGCGAGCTATGGCTACACCTTC. This sequence encodes CASSSDASYGYTF.

The rearrangement joins TRBV6-2 or TRBV6-3 to TRBJ2-5; 9 bases are a match to TRBD2. J gave up 3 bases and V 4 bases, and 3 bases lay outside the gene matches. The germline CDR1 and CDR2 sequences are MNHEY and SVGEGT. The CDR3 covers 14 residues. The CDR3 DNA sequence: TGTGCCAGCAGTTTGACTAGCGGAGAAGAGACCCAGTACTTC. The encoded protein is CASSLTSGEETQYF.

The genes are TRBV6-1 and TRBJ2-2; weak D call: TRBD2 (6 bases). The germline gives CDR1 MNHNS, CDR2 SASEGT. This CDR3 spans 14 amino acids. V was pared by 3 bases and J by 4 bases, with 9 bases between. The CDR3 protein is CASSEAGSTGELFF. The CDR3 DNA is TGTGCCAGCAGTGAGGCGGGATCCACCGGGGAGCTGTTTTTT.

This clonotype was observed at least ten times. The V and J genes are TRBV12-3 or TRBV12-4 and TRBJ2-5; D not resolved. The V and J ends lost 3 bases and 5 bases respectively, with 10 bases between them. The CDR3 covers 13 residues. CDR3 amino acids: CASSLTTWETQYF. The DNA of the CDR3 is TGTGCCAGCAGTTTGACCACGTGGGAGACCCAGTACTTC.

This clonotype turned up a few times. The J gene is TRBJ2-7, the V gene TRBV27, with D perhaps TRBD1 (6 bases). The germline V gene encodes CDR1 MNHEY and CDR2 SMNVEV (reference sequence). V was cut by 5 bases and J by 6 bases, with 14 bases left in between. This CDR3 comprises 13 residues. The CDR3 DNA is TGTGCCAGCAGTACTACAGGGTTCGCCGAGCAGTACTTC. The encoded protein is CASSTTGFAEQYF.

In the case of this clonotype: Being one base from a much bigger clone, this may be a read error. V is TRBV14 and J is TRBJ1-1, with D perhaps TRBD1 (5 bases). The V gene's germline CDR1 is SGHDN and CDR2 FVKESK. V lost 5 bases and J 6 bases, leaving 19 bases between the germline ends. The CDR3 loop spans 15 amino acids. Written as DNA, the CDR3 is TGTGCCAGCAGCGTACACCACGGGGAAGGGGCTGAAGCTTTCTTT. This translates into CASSVHHGEGAEAFF. The variable domain in full, with the rest retrieved from reference TRBV14 and TRBJ1-1, is EAGVTQFPSHSVIEKGQTVTLRCDPISGHDNLYWYRRVMGKEIKFLLHFVKESKQDESGMPNNRFLAERTGGTYSTLKVQPAELEDSGVYFCASSVHHGEGAEAFFGQGTRLTVV.

The chain has TRBV6-2 or TRBV6-3 and TRBJ1-6; a weak D match, TRBD1 (5 bases). This CDR3 region has 16 residues. Trimming removed 0 bases at V and 6 bases at J, with 12 bases between. Per the germline V gene, CDR1 is MNHEY and CDR2 is SVGEGT. CDR3 loop: CASSYSTGEINSPLHF. The CDR3 nucleotides read TGTGCCAGCAGTTACTCTACAGGCGAAATTAATTCACCCCTCCACTTT.

At least ten counts were recorded for this clonotype. Sequence at one end of the junction differs from germline and may be a read error. The chain has TRBV20-1 and TRBJ2-4, with D uncertain. This CDR3 is built from 13 residues. Germline V lookup: CDR1 DFQATT, CDR2 SNEGSKA (reference sequence). The CDR3 sequence is CSARDWGRNIKYF. The CDR3 region has the DNA TGCAGTGCTAGAGATTGGGGTAGGAACATTAAGTACTTC.

The gene calls are TRBV7-2 and TRBJ1-1; D gene ambiguous. Trimming left V 7 bases short and J 6 bases short, with 12 bases between. CDR1 and CDR2 (germline): SGHTA, FQGNSA. CDR3 length: 12 residues. DNA of the CDR3: TGTGCCAGCACCGGTGGGAGAGCTGAAGCTTTCTTT. Residues: CASTGGRAEAFF.

The chain joins TRBV30 to TRBJ2-7; unclear D gene. CDR1 GTSNPN and CDR2 SVGIG come from the germline V gene (reference sequence). V dropped 1 base and J dropped 3 bases, with 7 bases sitting between them. This CDR3 region has 12 residues. The CDR3, as DNA: TGTGCCTGGAGTGGGACCCTCTACGAGCAGTACTTC. The encoded protein is CAWSGTLYEQYF.

Many counts were recorded for this clonotype. This rearrangement joins TRBV11-2 to TRBJ2-7; 13 bases align to TRBD2. Losses at the gene ends were 0 bases for V and 2 bases for J; bases not matched to a gene: 7. Germline V gives CDR1 SGHAT, CDR2 FQNNGV. The CDR3 is 18 amino acids. CDR3 sequence (DNA): TGTGCCAGCAGCTTAGAGGCATGGGGACTAGCGGGACCCTACGAGCAGTACTTC. Its protein is CASSLEAWGLAGPYEQYF.